The rows below give T cell receptor beta chains drawn from one sample of a study of cytomegalovirus exposure and HLA in healthy donors. Profiling relied on immunoSEQ multiplex PCR, and the TCRdb table lists in-frame clones only, not all of them. This table has 120,000 to 150,000 clones, 87% appearing once. Sequencing input: PBMCs. These receptors all stem from a man aged 18 to 35 in good health and CMV-seropositive. The conserved cysteine and the conserved F or W are not part of the CDR3 here. The order of the fields is CDR3 protein, J gene, clone size, CDR3 length, V gene. Size is stated for part of the rows, as once, few or many counts, or as a class when the clone is expanded.

ASGLALYEQY TRBJ2-7 NA 10 TRBV12-5
SVGLGYYNEQF TRBJ2-1 once 11 TRBV29-1
AWSVYRTTYEQY TRBJ2-7 NA 12 TRBV30
ASSIERGHDEQF TRBJ2-1 NA 12 TRBV19
ASGLGLAGSEQY TRBJ2-7 NA 12 TRBV12-5
ASSGLGPYEQY TRBJ2-7 NA 11 TRBV6-5
ASSTGGYGYT TRBJ1-2 NA 10 TRBV6-6
ASRGTLGGTDTQY TRBJ2-3 NA 13 TRBV5-5
AWKSLTGFKNEQF TRBJ2-1 NA 13 TRBV30
ASSDLGGQGEKLF TRBJ1-4 NA 13 TRBV2
ASSGLAGGPDTQY TRBJ2-3 medium-sized 13 TRBV6-1
ASMRAGEPQH TRBJ1-5 NA 10 TRBV6-5
ASSLDWRSEAF TRBJ1-1 NA 11 TRBV11-3
ASSQDYTEAF TRBJ1-1 NA 10 TRBV4-2
ASSLAPVGGPQH TRBJ1-5 NA 12 TRBV5-1
ASSQGPGASGNTIY TRBJ1-3 NA 14 TRBV4-2